The present entry profiles one TCR beta chain with its context. Germline CDR1 reads DFQATT; CDR2 reads SNEGSKA (reference sequence). With 3 bases removed from V and 6 bases from J, the gap between germline ends came to 19 bases. The CDR3 loop spans 15 amino acids. The data stem from a study of blood T cell repertoires in COVID-19. About the research overall: From the United States, Italy and Spain came samples of acute and convalescent COVID-19. Sources were T cells, B-cell-depleted T cells, or PBMCs; the material itself was cDNA or gDNA.

Authors' methods: Estimated nucleated cell counts came from reference gene primer amplification. Clones were sequenced by immunoSEQ multiplex PCR, and TCRdb holds only the in-frame ones, with some missing. V and J calls plus clone size are reproduced from that table; the DNA served to infer D and trimming. The sample holds 200,000 to 250,000 clones, about 90% seen once. The V gene is TRBV20-1, the J gene TRBJ2-3; possibly TRBD2 for D (5 bases). Sequencing was carried out using peripheral blood. The sequence came from a man younger than 35 with active or convalescent COVID-19. Here the CDR3 reads CSASPPVGSGDTQYF. In DNA, the CDR3 is TGCAGTGCTAGTCCCCCAGTGGGGAGTGGGGATACGCAGTATTTT.